What follows are 24 T cell receptor beta chains derived from one specimen sequenced in a study of T cell changes during pregnancy in multiple sclerosis (dated by TCRdb to the late 2010s). The library was obtained by the immunoSEQ multiplex PCR assay. This immuneACCESS table, as held by TCRdb, lists in-frame sequences with V and J called but not all clones. Of the missing ones, under half trace to an unresolved V gene in checked studies; the others have no known cause. A total of 55,000 to 65,000 clones appear in this sample, about 88% of them only once. 2.5% to 4% of the sample is in the top ten clones. The specimen comprised peripheral blood, sampled in the first trimester of pregnancy. The receptors were gathered from a female donor in good health, enrolled as a control in a pregnancy study.

The V call is TRBV2, the J call TRBJ1-1, with D uncertain. This CDR3 has 11 residues. The germline V gene has CDR1 SNHLY and CDR2 FYNNEI. With 6 bases removed from V and 8 bases from J, the gap between germline ends came to 10 bases. The CDR3 DNA sequence: TGTGCCAGCAGGGCGGTCGGGGAAGCTTTCTTT. This codes for CASRAVGEAFF.

CDR3 bases: TGCGCCAGCAGTTCTATAGTGAACACTGAAGCTTTCTTT. Encoded protein: CASSSIVNTEAFF. The rearrangement uses TRBV5-1 and TRBJ1-1, with D unclear. This CDR3 region has 13 residues. Trimming took 5 bases from V and 0 from J, leaving 8 bases between them. Per germline, CDR1 SGHRS and CDR2 YFSETQ. The variable domain in full, with the rest retrieved from reference TRBV5-1 and TRBJ1-1, is KAGVTQTPRYLIKTRGQQVTLSCSPISGHRSVSWYQQTPGQGLQFLFEYFSETQRNKGNFPGRFSGRQFSNSRSEMNVSTLELGDSALYLCASSSIVNTEAFFGQGTRLTVV.

This clone has only a few counts. The genes are TRBV29-1 and TRBJ1-1; 9 bases line up with TRBD1. Germline V CDR1 and CDR2: SQVTM, ANQGSEA. The CDR3 covers 14 residues. The V gene end was trimmed by 7 bases and the J gene end by 5 bases; junction bases not matched to a gene: 11. The DNA of the CDR3 is TGCAGCGCAAGGACAGGGGTTATGAGGACTGAAGCTTTCTTT. Translated: CSARTGVMRTEAFF.

The rearrangement joins TRBV7-6 to TRBJ2-1; D unclear. Germline V gene lookup returns CDR1 SGHVS and CDR2 FNYEAQ. The CDR3 totals 12 residues. Trimming stripped 0 bases from V and 8 bases from J, with 5 bases between. The CDR3 nucleotides read TGTGCCAGCAGCTTAGCGACACATGAGCAGTTCTTC. Translating it yields CASSLATHEQFF.

CDR3 protein: CASSPRGQALGGYTF. DNA for the CDR3: TGTGCCAGCAGCCCGAGGGGACAGGCCTTGGGTGGCTACACCTTC. This chain uses TRBV2 with TRBJ1-2; 8 bases match TRBD1. Trimming took 6 bases from V and 7 from J; bases not matched to a gene: 13. The CDR3 loop spans 15 amino acids. CDR1 and CDR2 from the germline V gene are SNHLY and FYNNEI.

This clone is a singleton in its sample. The genes are TRBV27 and TRBJ2-1; TRBD2 might be the D (6 bases). CDR3 size: 15 residues. Germline V lookup: CDR1 MNHEY, CDR2 SMNVEV (reference sequence). V was cut by 6 bases and J by 10 bases, with 22 bases left in between. CDR3 bases: TGTGCCAGCAGGATGGGACTCTCCTTATTGTACGAGCAGTTCTTC. Protein: CASRMGLSLLYEQFF.

This clone was recorded only once. The V gene is TRBV28, the J gene TRBJ2-7; 8 nucleotides match TRBD1. The J segment lost 3 bases and the V segment lost 4 bases, leaving 5 bases of the junction unmatched. Germline CDR1 and CDR2: MDHEN and SYDVKM. CDR3 length: 14 amino acids. The CDR3 loop is CASSWNRGFYEQYF. The CDR3, as DNA: TGTGCCAGCAGTTGGAACAGGGGGTTCTACGAGCAGTACTTC.

The chain uses TRBV6-1 and TRBJ2-1; maybe TRBD1 (5 bases). Trimming cost V 4 bases and J 7 bases, with 11 bases left between them. The CDR3 is 13 amino acids. Germline V CDR1 and CDR2: MNHNS, SASEGT. For the CDR3, the DNA is TGTGCCAGCAGTGCTAAGGGGTCGAATGAGCAGTTCTTC. Protein sequence: CASSAKGSNEQFF.

V is TRBV5-4 and J is TRBJ1-2; D is possibly TRBD1 (5 bases). The V gene's germline CDR1 is SGHNT and CDR2 YYREEE (reference sequence). There are 15 residues in the CDR3. V shed 0 bases and J shed 8 bases, with 17 bases lying between them. The CDR3 protein is CASSLDTLVQVGYTF. The CDR3 nucleotides are TGTGCCAGCAGCTTGGATACTTTGGTACAGGTCGGCTACACCTTC.

The chain carries TRBV7-2 and TRBJ2-7, with a possible D match to TRBD2 (5 bases). Trimming shortened V by 1 base and J by 13 bases, and 14 bases separated the two germline ends. This CDR3 contains 12 residues. CDR1 SGHTA and CDR2 FQGNSA come from the germline V gene. CDR3 region: CASSLERDYLYF. CDR3 coding DNA: TGTGCCAGCAGCTTAGAACGAGACTATCTATACTTC.

The rearrangement joins TRBV19 to TRBJ1-1; 7 nucleotides agree with TRBD1. The germline V gene has CDR1 LNHDA and CDR2 SQIVND (reference sequence). The trim removed 2 bases at V and 1 base at J, leaving 4 bases unmatched. The CDR3 runs 15 residues. The CDR3, as DNA: TGTGCCAGTAGTATAACAGGGGCCTCGAACACTGAAGCTTTCTTT. The encoded protein is CASSITGASNTEAFF.

The rearrangement joins TRBV9 to TRBJ2-3, with TRBD2 matching over 8 bases. The CDR3 spans 17 residues. The V gene's germline CDR1 is SGDLS and CDR2 YYNGEE. Germline trimming cut 0 bases from V and 3 bases from J; bases unmatched to any gene: 9. The CDR3 reads CASSVDGRGAGTDTQYF. The CDR3, as DNA: TGTGCCAGCAGCGTAGATGGGCGGGGGGCCGGGACAGATACGCAGTATTTT. Full variable domain (missing parts from reference TRBV9 and TRBJ2-3): DSGVTQTPKHLITATGQRVTLRCSPRSGDLSVYWYQQSLDQGLQFLIQYYNGEERAKGNILERFSAQQFPDLHSELNLSSLELGDSALYFCASSVDGRGAGTDTQYFGPGTRLTVL.

The rearrangement links TRBV10-3 to TRBJ2-1; D is uncertain. V was shortened by 4 bases and J by 5 bases, with 12 bases between the two germline ends. Germline V gene sequence: CDR1 ENHRY, CDR2 SYGVKD. The CDR3 totals 14 residues. The CDR3 DNA follows: TGTGCCATCAGTGTGGCCATCCAACACAATGAGCAGTTCTTC. Its protein is CAISVAIQHNEQFF.

This clone showed up just once. The chain couples TRBV19 to TRBJ2-5; 9 bases match TRBD2. Germline CDR1 reads LNHDA; CDR2 reads SQIVND (reference sequence). The junction had 6 bases not matched to a gene; V was cut back by 1 base and J by 0 bases. This CDR3 is built from 17 residues. The CDR3 DNA reads TGTGCCAGTAGTATAGGGCTAGCGGGATTGGACCAAGAGACCCAGTACTTC. Its translation is CASSIGLAGLDQETQYF.

This chain connects TRBV7-3 to TRBJ2-7; tentative D call: TRBD2 (5 bases). The CDR3 runs to 13 residues. Trimming removed 3 bases at V and 6 bases at J, with 12 bases between. Germline loops: CDR1 SGHTA, CDR2 FQGTGA. DNA for the CDR3: TGTGCCAGCAGCTTCTCCGGGAAGTCCGAGCAGTACTTC. Translation gives CASSFSGKSEQYF.

The chain employs TRBV5-6 and TRBJ1-1; a possible D gene is TRBD1 (6 bases). CDR1 is SGHDT, CDR2 YYEEEE, per germline. The CDR3 is 14 residues long. V lost 4 bases and J 5 bases, leaving 15 bases between the germline ends. The CDR3 region is CASSEPGEGTEAFF. CDR3 DNA: TGTGCCAGCAGCGAACCAGGGGAGGGAACTGAAGCTTTCTTT.

The rearrangement joins TRBV4-3 to TRBJ2-1; 7 nucleotides align to TRBD2. The germline V gene encodes CDR1 LGHNA and CDR2 YSLEER. There are 15 residues in the CDR3. The V and J ends lost 0 bases and 4 bases, in that order; junction bases with no gene match: 3. CDR3 in DNA: TGCGCCAGCAGCCAAGATCGGACTAGATACAATGAGCAGTTCTTC. It encodes CASSQDRTRYNEQFF.

This CDR3 is CASSPTGDYGYTF. CDR3 nucleotides: TGTGCCAGCAGCCCAACAGGGGACTATGGCTACACCTTC. The V call is TRBV5-5, the J call TRBJ1-2, with TRBD1 matching 7 bases. The V gene end was trimmed by 4 bases and the J gene end by 3 bases; junction bases not matched to a gene: 3. This CDR3 has 13 amino acids. Looked up from germline, CDR1 is SGHKS and CDR2 is YYEKEE (reference sequence).

The J gene is TRBJ2-7, the V gene TRBV6-5; 8 bases match TRBD1. Germline trimming cut 3 bases from V and 3 bases from J; bases unmatched to any gene: 4. Germline assignment: CDR1 MNHEY and CDR2 SVGAGI. The CDR3 totals 14 residues. CDR3 bases: TGTGCCAGCAGTTATCAGGGGGCAGGCTACGAGCAGTACTTC. This encodes CASSYQGAGYEQYF.

The chain combines TRBV6-5 with TRBJ1-1; D remains ambiguous. Germline CDR1 is MNHEY and CDR2 is SVGAGI. The V end was cut by 6 bases, the J end by 3 bases, with 11 bases between. The CDR3 loop spans 13 amino acids. The CDR3 sequence: CASSSYRDTEAFF. CDR3 coding DNA: TGTGCCAGCAGCAGTTACCGGGACACTGAAGCTTTCTTT.

The V gene is TRBV7-3, the J gene TRBJ2-5, with 8 positions matching TRBD2. CDR1 and CDR2 from the germline V gene are SGHTA and FQGTGA. The CDR3 is 14 amino acids. J lost 7 bases, V lost 8 bases, and 12 bases had no gene match. The CDR3 here is CASPGGWRSRTQYF. The CDR3 coding sequence is TGTGCCAGCCCGGGAGGGTGGCGGTCGAGGACCCAGTACTTC.

This chain joins TRBV29-1 and TRBJ2-3; 16 bases fit TRBD2. The CDR3 has 16 amino acids. V shed 5 bases and J 5 bases; nucleotides not matched to a gene: 7. Germline V gene sequence: CDR1 SQVTM, CDR2 ANQGSEA. The CDR3 DNA reads as TGCAGCGTTTCCCCCGGGACTAGCGGGAGGGAAGATACGCAGTATTTT. It specifies CSVSPGTSGREDTQYF.

V usage is TRBV5-8 and J usage is TRBJ2-7, with a possible D match to TRBD1 (6 bases). This CDR3 has 14 residues. The germline V gene has CDR1 SGHTS and CDR2 YDEGEE. V lost 2 bases and J 4 bases, leaving 13 bases between the germline ends. The CDR3: CASSFTRDIYEQYF. In DNA form, the CDR3 reads TGTGCCAGCAGCTTTACCCGGGACATTTACGAGCAGTACTTC.

V usage is TRBV11-3 and J usage is TRBJ2-7; a possible D gene is TRBD2 (5 bases). Germline V CDR1 and CDR2: SGHNT, YENEEA. This CDR3 is 15 amino acids long. Trimming stripped 4 bases from V and 3 bases from J, with 16 bases between. This CDR3 reads CASSWTWSRFYEQYF. Written as DNA, the CDR3 is TGTGCCAGCAGCTGGACTTGGAGTAGATTCTACGAGCAGTACTTC.